The clone carrying this TCR beta chain occurred a few times. This specimen belongs to a study of T cell changes during pregnancy in multiple sclerosis. Per the germline V gene, CDR1 is SGHTA and CDR2 is FQGNSA. The trim removed 5 bases at V and 6 bases at J, leaving 2 bases unmatched. The CDR3 spans 13 residues. Assay used: immunoSEQ multiplex PCR; TCRdb lists only in-frame clones, some missing. The table includes approximately 80,000 clones, about 94% detected once. J is TRBJ2-7 and V is TRBV7-2; 12 bases map to TRBD1. Specimen: peripheral blood, collected in the third trimester of pregnancy. The sequence came from a female donor with multiple sclerosis, enrolled in a pregnancy study. CDR3 nucleotide sequence: TGTGCCAGCAGCCGGGACAGGGGGCTCGAGCAGTACTTC. Its translation is CASSRDRGLEQYF.